This T cell receptor (beta chain) is drawn from a study of T cell changes during pregnancy in multiple sclerosis. Sequenced by immunoSEQ multiplex PCR; TCRdb stores in-frame clones only, minus some. The top ten hold less than 3% of the sample, which has tens of thousands of clones, around 92% seen once. V shed 7 bases and J 2 bases; nucleotides not matched to a gene: 5. CDR3 size: 14 residues. Germline values: CDR1 LNHDA, CDR2 SQIVND (reference sequence). The sequence was collected from a female donor with multiple sclerosis, enrolled in a pregnancy study. The J gene is TRBJ1-3, the V gene TRBV19, with 7 nucleotides matching TRBD1. The sequences come from peripheral blood, collected before pregnancy. The CDR3 DNA reads TGTGCCAGTATCAAGACAGGGACTGGAAACACCATATATTTT. Residues: CASIKTGTGNTIYF. The whole variable domain, filled in from reference TRBV19 and TRBJ1-3, reads DGGITQSPKYLFRKEGQNVTLSCEQNLNHDAMYWYRQDPGQGLRLIYYSQIVNDFQKGDIAEGYSVSREKKESFPLTVTSAQKNPTAFYLCASIKTGTGNTIYFGEGSWLTVV.